This TCR beta chain was documented in a study of shared clonotypes between healthy human individuals. Per the original methods: Filtering differed because ImmunoSEQ produced junction-only sequences that carried no quality scores. The table came from immunoSEQ multiplex PCR; TCRdb's copy has only in-frame clones and leaves some out. The V and J calls and clone size are taken from that table; D and trimming were inferred from the DNA. The repertoire has about 490,000 clones, 81% of them found once; the top ten carry 10% to 15%. The sequenced sample was PBMCs. The source is a woman aged 35 to 49 in good health. Some clones in this sample may be carry-over from other donors' samples.

The CDR3 coding sequence is TGTGCCACTCTCCCGGCAGGACAGACATACGAGCAGTACTTC. Amino acids: CATLPAGQTYEQYF. The chain recombines TRBV10-3 with TRBJ2-7; D may be TRBD1 (6 bases). This CDR3 is built from 14 residues. Trimming stripped 10 bases from V and 4 bases from J, with 20 bases between. Germline V gene data show CDR1 as ENHRY and CDR2 as SYGVKD.